These 20 T cell receptor beta chains originate from one sample sequenced in a study of blood T cell repertoires in COVID-19 (dated by TCRdb to about 2020). Preparation of the library involved the immunoSEQ multiplex PCR assay. The table comes from immuneACCESS by way of TCRdb, which keeps in-frame sequences with V and J called. Part of the clones is missing from these tables; in studies checked, under half for an unresolved V gene and the rest for unknown reasons. The sample profile shows approximately 220,000 clones; 83% of them were found once. The top ten constitute about 2.3% of the sample. Sequencing was done on a sample of peripheral blood. These receptor sequences come from a woman in her forties with active or convalescent COVID-19.

The gene calls are TRBV24-1 and TRBJ1-2; maybe TRBD1 (6 bases). CDR1 and CDR2 (germline): KGHDR, SFDVKD. V was clipped by 1 base and J by 4 bases, with 9 bases between them. The CDR3 spans 14 residues. The CDR3 sequence is CATSDFRTVYGYTF. CDR3 bases: TGTGCCACCAGTGATTTTCGGACAGTCTATGGCTACACCTTC.

This chain joins TRBV6-5 and TRBJ2-7, with 11 bases identical to TRBD1. The V gene end was trimmed by 5 bases and the J gene end by 7 bases; junction bases not matched to a gene: 7. The CDR3 covers 14 residues. Germline CDR1 is MNHEY and CDR2 is SVGAGI. In DNA, the CDR3 is TGTGCCAGCAGTCGGACAGGGGGCTTTGAAGAGCAGTACTTC. Translated: CASSRTGGFEEQYF.

The chain has TRBV2 and TRBJ1-5; D may be TRBD1 (6 bases). Trimming removed 3 bases from V and 5 bases from J, with 14 bases in between. This CDR3 comprises 15 residues. Germline V gives CDR1 SNHLY, CDR2 FYNNEI. The DNA of the CDR3 is TGTGCCAGCAGTGATGCCCCCAGGGGAGATCAGCCCCAGCATTTT. It encodes CASSDAPRGDQPQHF.

The rearrangement uses TRBV29-1 and TRBJ2-1, with D perhaps TRBD1 (6 bases). V was pared by 7 bases and J by 10 bases, with 20 bases between. CDR3 length equals 13 residues. The germline CDR1 and CDR2 sequences are SQVTM and ANQGSEA. The CDR3 loop is CSETGTSGGEQFF. The CDR3 nucleotides read TGCAGCGAAACCGGGACATCAGGTGGGGAGCAGTTCTTC.

The rearrangement links TRBV2 to TRBJ1-6, with a tentative D call TRBD1 (6 bases). CDR1 SNHLY and CDR2 FYNNEI come from the germline V gene. The CDR3 is made up of 15 amino acids. Trimming took off 6 bases at V and 8 bases at J, with 17 bases between the two ends. The CDR3 DNA reads TGTGCCAGCAGAGGATGGGGGACAACCTATTCACCCCTCCACTTT. Its translation is CASRGWGTTYSPLHF.

V usage is TRBV30 and J usage is TRBJ1-6, with TRBD1 matching over 8 bases. The CDR3 extends over 17 amino acids. The J segment lost 0 bases and the V segment lost 2 bases, leaving 6 bases of the junction unmatched. Germline CDR1 is GTSNPN and CDR2 is SVGIG (reference sequence). The CDR3, as DNA: TGTGCCTGGAGTCCCCGGACAGGGATCTCCTATAATTCACCCCTCCACTTT. This codes for CAWSPRTGISYNSPLHF. The entire variable domain, with the rest obtained from reference TRBV30 and TRBJ1-6, is as follows: SQTIHQWPATLVQPVGSPLSLECTVEGTSNPNLYWYRQAAGRGLQLLFYSVGIGQISSEVPQNLSASRPQDRQFILSSKKLLLSDSGFYLCAWSPRTGISYNSPLHFGNGTRLTVT.

V usage is TRBV2 and J usage is TRBJ1-6; D is possibly TRBD1 (5 bases). Germline CDR1 and CDR2: SNHLY and FYNNEI. V lost 1 base and J lost 10, with 17 bases in between. The CDR3 loop spans 16 amino acids. DNA of the CDR3: TGTGCCAGCAGTGAAGGTGCGGCCAGGGCCGGGTCACCCCTCCACTTT. This gives the protein CASSEGAARAGSPLHF.

The J gene is TRBJ2-7, the V gene TRBV3-1 (or the pseudogene TRBV3-2); 11 nucleotides line up with TRBD2. CDR1 and CDR2 from the germline V gene are LGHDT and YNNKEL (reference sequence). This CDR3 is built from 15 residues. J lost 6 bases, V lost 1 base, and 5 bases had no gene match. The chain's CDR3 is CASSQVAGGQGEQYF. The CDR3, as DNA: TGTGCCAGCAGCCAAGTAGCGGGAGGGCAGGGCGAGCAGTACTTC.

This clone was recorded only once. The rearrangement uses TRBV10-2 and TRBJ2-7, with TRBD1 matching over 8 bases. CDR3 length: 13 amino acids. The trim removed 9 bases at V and 2 bases at J, leaving 6 bases unmatched. The germline V gene encodes CDR1 WSHSY and CDR2 SAAADI. CDR3 DNA sequence: TGCGCCAGGGGTGACAGGGGTACCTACGAGCAGTACTTC. Translation: CARGDRGTYEQYF.

This clone was recorded only once. The gene calls are TRBV12-5 and TRBJ2-4, with D unclear. The CDR3 contains 13 residues. V lost 0 bases and J 9 bases, leaving 9 bases between the germline ends. The germline V gene encodes CDR1 LGHNT and CDR2 FRNRAP. The chain's CDR3 is CASGLVQNGIQYF. The CDR3 DNA reads TGTGCTAGTGGTTTGGTACAGAACGGCATTCAGTACTTC.

V usage is TRBV7-2 and J usage is TRBJ2-7; D not resolved. CDR1 is SGHTA and CDR2 is FQGNSA in the germline V gene. This CDR3 spans 12 amino acids. V lost 3 bases and J lost 3, with 6 bases in between. The DNA of the CDR3 is TGTGCCAGCAGCTTTGGTAGCTACGAGCAGTACTTC. Amino acids: CASSFGSYEQYF.

This clone was seen just once. The chain recombines TRBV4-2 with TRBJ2-3; 12 nucleotides align to TRBD2. Germline values: CDR1 LGHNA, CDR2 YNFKEQ. The CDR3 loop spans 18 amino acids. V was pared by 0 bases and J by 2 bases, with 6 bases of the junction left unmatched. In DNA, the CDR3 is TGTGCCAGCAGCCAAGACGCCGGACTAGCGGGGATCACAGATACGCAGTATTTT. Translated, it gives CASSQDAGLAGITDTQYF.

This chain joins TRBV13 and TRBJ2-7; 7 nucleotides agree with TRBD1. Germline assignment: CDR1 PRHDT and CDR2 FYEKMQ (reference sequence). With V trimmed by 5 bases and J by 2 bases, 3 bases remained unmatched. This CDR3 region has 13 residues. The CDR3 sequence: CASSPGTAYEQYF. CDR3 nucleotide sequence: TGTGCCAGCAGCCCCGGGACAGCCTACGAGCAGTACTTC.

This CDR3 is CASSWTRTASTDTQYF. The CDR3 region has the DNA TGTGCCAGCAGTTGGACTAGGACAGCTAGCACAGATACGCAGTATTTT. The chain links TRBV6-5 to TRBJ2-3; D perhaps matches TRBD2 (7 bases). Germline V lookup: CDR1 MNHEY, CDR2 SVGAGI. The CDR3 extends over 16 amino acids. The V gene lost 4 bases and the J gene lost 0 bases, with 14 bases spanning the gap.

The V and J genes are TRBV5-1 and TRBJ2-6; D might be TRBD2 (5 bases). Trimming shortened V by 1 base and J by 2 bases, and 7 bases separated the two germline ends. The CDR3 totals 15 residues. Looked up from germline, CDR1 is SGHRS and CDR2 is YFSETQ. Written as DNA, the CDR3 is TGCGCCAGCAGCTTGTTCGGGGCTGGGGCCAACGTCCTGACTTTC. Its translation: CASSLFGAGANVLTF.

In its sample, this clone was seen once. This chain uses TRBV28 with TRBJ2-7; TRBD2 matches at 8 bases. Germline CDR1 is MDHEN and CDR2 is SYDVKM. V was pared by 5 bases and J by 5 bases, with 11 bases of the junction left unmatched. The CDR3 length is 15 residues. This CDR3 reads CASSIASGGRDEQYF. DNA for the CDR3: TGTGCCAGCAGTATCGCCAGCGGGGGTAGAGACGAGCAGTACTTC.

The V and J genes are TRBV4-2 and TRBJ2-5; TRBD2 aligns across 10 bases. The length of the CDR3 is 18 residues. V lost 2 bases and J lost 0; bases outside the gene matches: 9. Germline loops: CDR1 LGHNA, CDR2 YNFKEQ. The CDR3 here is CASSQNPGTSADQETQYF. In DNA form, the CDR3 reads TGTGCCAGCAGCCAAAACCCCGGGACTAGCGCGGACCAAGAGACCCAGTACTTC.

Only one count was recorded for this clone. DNA for the CDR3: TGCGCCAGCAGCCAAGATAGGGGACTAGCGGGGGGAAAAAATGAGCAGTTCTTC. It yields the protein CASSQDRGLAGGKNEQFF. The rearrangement joins TRBV4-1 to TRBJ2-1, with 15 bases matching TRBD2. This CDR3 has 18 residues. The V and J ends lost 0 bases and 7 bases, in that order; junction bases with no gene match: 7. In germline, CDR1 is MGHRA, CDR2 YSYEKL.

This chain connects TRBV29-1 to TRBJ2-4; 13 positions match TRBD2. The CDR3 contains 18 residues. With V trimmed by 7 bases and J by 0 bases, 12 bases remained unmatched. The germline gives CDR1 SQVTM, CDR2 ANQGSEA. The DNA of the CDR3 is TGCAGCGCGACTAGCGGGAGGTCGGGGTTCTTAGCCAAAAACATTCAGTACTTC. It is translated as CSATSGRSGFLAKNIQYF.

This chain connects TRBV7-2 to TRBJ2-3; 16 nucleotides agree with TRBD2. Germline CDR1 SGHTA, CDR2 FQGNSA. V was pared by 3 bases and J by 4 bases, with 1 base of the junction left unmatched. The length of the CDR3 is 16 residues. The CDR3 nucleotides read TGTGCCAGCAGCTTGGGGACTAGCGGGAGGGCAGATACGCAGTATTTT. This codes for CASSLGTSGRADTQYF.